The T cell receptor (beta chain) described here comes from a study of lymphopenia after photon versus proton radiotherapy. Study-wide results and limits: In patients who died, overall survival fell as post-nadir TCR diversity dropped more. Under photons, naive T cells and diversity fell while effector/memory populations rose. Survival link was tested only in deceased patients; proton benefit remains a possibility.

Clones were read by immunoSEQ multiplex PCR, and TCRdb kept only the in-frame ones, dropping some. In the table there are about 50,000 clones, about 92% of which are singletons. In the case of this clone: The antigen is not known.

This CDR3 spans 17 amino acids. The germline gives CDR1 MNHEY, CDR2 SMNVEV (reference sequence). J gave up 5 bases and V 0 bases, and 7 bases lay outside the gene matches. J is TRBJ2-2 and V is TRBV27, with 9 bases that match TRBD2. The source of this sequence is a woman in her 40s with cholangiocarcinoma. The source was peripheral blood, collected from a patient treated with photon-based radiotherapy. The CDR3 sequence is CASSLSPSGRSTGELFF. CDR3 in DNA: TGTGCCAGCAGTTTATCGCCAAGCGGGAGGAGTACCGGGGAGCTGTTTTTT.